These 14 T cell receptor beta chains share one sample of origin, sequenced in a study of shared clonotypes between healthy human individuals (dated by TCRdb to the early 2020s). The method was the immunoSEQ multiplex PCR assay. Here the immuneACCESS table is served through TCRdb, limited to in-frame sequences with V and J called. Missing clones are a known gap in these copies; in checked studies unresolved V genes cover under half, and the rest lacks a known reason. The sample profile shows hundreds of thousands of clones; roughly 73% of them were found once. Of the sample, more than 1.5% is held by the ten largest clones. The sample comprised memory CD4+ T cells sorted from blood. This specimen's cell subset or site label, per the study, means: CD45RA-negative fraction. Receptor source: a young woman in good health.

CDR3 sequence: CASTDIPGNQPQHF. DNA for the CDR3: TGTGCCAGCACTGACATTCCCGGCAATCAGCCCCAGCATTTT. The chain recombines TRBV7-6 with TRBJ1-5; no clear D. The CDR3 totals 14 residues. V dropped 7 bases and J dropped 2 bases, with 12 bases sitting between them. The germline CDR1 and CDR2 sequences are SGHVS and FNYEAQ.

The J gene is TRBJ2-6, the V gene TRBV7-2, with D tentatively TRBD1 (6 bases). There are 17 residues in the CDR3. Germline-derived CDR1 and CDR2 are SGHTA and FQGNSA. The V end was cut by 5 bases, the J end by 0 bases, with 14 bases between. CDR3: CASSPKTGSSGANVLTF. The CDR3 DNA follows: TGTGCCAGCAGCCCCAAGACAGGAAGCTCTGGGGCCAACGTCCTGACTTTC.

V gene TRBV6-1 combines with J gene TRBJ1-5; D not certain. Deletions cut 7 bases from V and 0 bases from J, with 13 bases between. CDR3 length equals 15 residues. The germline V gene has CDR1 MNHNS and CDR2 SASEGT. This CDR3 is CASIRQLSSNQPQHF. In DNA form, the CDR3 reads TGTGCCAGCATTAGACAACTTTCTAGCAATCAGCCCCAGCATTTT.

With regard to this clone: This is likely an artifact of a read error, given a far larger clone one base away. This sequence joins TRBV29-1 and TRBJ2-1; TRBD1 aligns across 8 bases. The CDR3 extends over 17 amino acids. CDR1 is SQVTM, CDR2 ANQGSEA, per germline. V was pared by 0 bases and J by 7 bases, with 14 bases of the junction left unmatched. CDR3 sequence: CSVEDTYNRGSFNEQFF. The CDR3, as DNA: TGCAGCGTTGAAGATACGTACAACAGGGGGTCCTTTAATGAGCAGTTCTTC.

The CDR3 spells CAWSVSANYNEQFF. The CDR3 DNA follows: TGTGCCTGGAGTGTGAGCGCCAACTACAATGAGCAGTTCTTC. The rearrangement uses TRBV30 and TRBJ2-1; D is unresolved. The V gene lost 0 bases and the J gene lost 3 bases, with 9 bases spanning the gap. The CDR3 runs to 14 residues. CDR1 is GTSNPN, CDR2 SVGIG, per germline (reference sequence).

This chain connects TRBV7-7 to TRBJ2-1; 7 bases fit TRBD2. Trimming took 3 bases from V and 9 from J; bases not matched to a gene: 5. This CDR3 spans 13 amino acids. From germline, CDR1 is SSHAT and CDR2 FNYEAQ (reference sequence). CDR3 in DNA: TGTGCCAGCAGCTTCCGGCCGGGGGGTGAGCAGTTCTTC. Translating it yields CASSFRPGGEQFF.

DNA of the CDR3: TGCGCCAGCAGCCAAGATTGGGGGAGTCCGGGCGAGCAGTACTTC. Translation: CASSQDWGSPGEQYF. This chain connects TRBV4-1 to TRBJ2-7; perhaps D is TRBD1 or TRBD2 (5 bases each). The CDR3 contains 15 residues. From germline, CDR1 is MGHRA and CDR2 YSYEKL. V gave up 0 bases and J gave up 6 bases, with 15 bases separating them.

Concerning this clone: The identical CDR3 is also encoded by other nucleotide sequences in the sample. The chain couples TRBV7-9 to TRBJ2-7; D is uncertain. CDR3 size: 13 residues. The V gene's germline CDR1 is SEHNR and CDR2 FQNEAQ (reference sequence). V was shortened by 1 base and J by 1 base, with 5 bases between the two germline ends. CDR3 nucleotide sequence: TGTGCCAGCAGCTTAGACACTTCCTACGAGCAGTACTTC. Translation gives CASSLDTSYEQYF.

The chain is built from TRBV6-5 and TRBJ1-1; no reliable D call. This CDR3 is built from 15 residues. V was pared by 3 bases and J by 2 bases, with 13 bases between. Germline CDR1 MNHEY, CDR2 SVGAGI. The CDR3 DNA follows: TGTGCCAGCAGTTATGGTCCAGGAATTAACACTGAAGCTTTCTTT. Translating it yields CASSYGPGINTEAFF.

This clone turned up a few times. V is TRBV18 and J is TRBJ2-1; TRBD2 matches at 7 bases. CDR1 is KGHSH, CDR2 LQKENI, per germline. V dropped 4 bases and J dropped 5; count of bases not matched to a gene: 8. CDR3 length: 15 amino acids. In DNA, the CDR3 is TGTGCCAGCTCACAATCGGCGGGAGCTGACAATGAGCAGTTCTTC. It translates to CASSQSAGADNEQFF.

In its sample, this clone was seen a few times. The chain employs TRBV6-5 and TRBJ2-4; D is perhaps TRBD1 or TRBD2 (5 bases each). Trimming took off 0 bases at V and 0 bases at J, with 6 bases between the two ends. The CDR3 runs to 15 residues. Germline loops: CDR1 MNHEY, CDR2 SVGAGI. The CDR3 region is CASSYSRGAKNIQYF. DNA for the CDR3: TGTGCCAGCAGTTACTCGAGGGGAGCCAAAAACATTCAGTACTTC.

The rearrangement uses TRBV7-2 and TRBJ2-7; maybe TRBD2 (6 bases). Deletions cut 1 base from V and 2 bases from J, with 9 bases between. Germline V gene data show CDR1 as SGHTA and CDR2 as FQGNSA. The CDR3 loop spans 14 amino acids. CDR3 sequence (DNA): TGTGCCAGCAGCTTAGGGTGGGGGGCCTACGAGCAGTACTTC. As protein: CASSLGWGAYEQYF.

The chain recombines TRBV4-1 with TRBJ1-5, with 9 bases matching TRBD1. The V and J ends lost 2 bases and 5 bases, in that order; junction bases with no gene match: 10. This CDR3 has 17 residues. Per germline, CDR1 MGHRA and CDR2 YSYEKL. The CDR3 sequence: CASSQLTGTGYDQPQHF. CDR3 in DNA: TGCGCCAGCAGCCAACTCACCGGGACAGGGTACGATCAGCCCCAGCATTTT.

This clone was seen many times. The V call is TRBV5-1, the J call TRBJ1-1; 10 bases line up with TRBD1. CDR1 is SGHRS and CDR2 is YFSETQ in the germline V gene. The junction had 11 bases not matched to a gene; V was cut back by 4 bases and J by 8 bases. The CDR3 has 15 residues. Here the CDR3 reads CASSPRPGQGSEAFF. The CDR3 DNA follows: TGCGCCAGCAGCCCCAGACCGGGACAGGGGTCGGAAGCTTTCTTT.